This T cell receptor (beta chain) emerged from a study of regulatory T cells in long-lasting Graves disease. Study-wide findings and caveats: Persistent disease was associated with favored TRBV28 usage and with favored use of TRBJ1-2 and TRBJ2-5.

About this clonotype itself: The antigen is not known.

CDR1 and CDR2 from the germline V gene are SNHLY and FYNNEI. The J segment lost 0 bases and the V segment lost 1 base, leaving 2 bases of the junction unmatched. This CDR3 has 15 amino acids. The sample's time point: newly diagnosed GD, antithyroid drugs for less than 3 months. The TCR library was made from RNA extracted from PBMCs. Construction of TCR beta libraries relied on iRepertoire HTBI primers and on Arm-PCR targeting CDR3 regions. TCRdb independently ran MiXCR on the multiplex PCR reads; one entry per CDR3 protein. Of 550,000 to 600,000 distinct CDR3 sequences in the sample, roughly a sixth were seen once. These same data were also listed under a study on T cells in Graves' hyperthyroidism and ophthalmopathy. According to that study: Patients aged 18 to 65 had newly diagnosed hyperthyroidism of under 2 months' duration. Diagnoses were made from clinical symptoms, serum measures (thyroxine and TRAb), thyroid ultrasound and orbital computed tomography. Initially, a first-round RT-PCR of the TCR CDR3 employed the HTBI primer set.

The source was peripheral blood mononuclear cells (PBMCs), collected at new diagnosis, from a patient treated with antithyroid drugs. The sequence was obtained from a man aged 18 to 30 with Graves disease. This chain links TRBV2 with TRBJ2-7, with TRBD1 matching over 8 bases. The CDR3 sequence is CASSEGTGPSYEQYF. The CDR3 DNA is TGTGCCAGCAGTGAAGGGACAGGGCCCTCCTACGAGCAGTACTTC.